These T cell receptor beta chains were read from a single sample in a study of CD8 T cells in ankylosing spondylitis. TCRdb analysed the 5' RACE reads with MiXCR anew, one entry per CDR3 protein. Of about 330,000 distinct CDR3 sequences listed, 7% to 9% are singletons. The source material was blood, either unsorted or a sorted T cell fraction (not recorded which). These receptors all come from a male donor with ankylosing spondylitis. Both conserved end residues are part of each CDR3. D genes are given only for firm matches. Clone size is stated in some rows and not others, as once, few, many or a class when expanded.

CDR3 DNA: TGTGCCAGCAGGCGCTCCGGGACTAGCGGGGCATACAATGAGCAGTTCTTC
CDR3 protein: CASRRSGTSGAYNEQFF
D gene: TRBD2
V gene: TRBV28
clone size: .
J gene: TRBJ2-1

CDR3 DNA: TGTGCCAGCAGCCAAGCGGGGGCGATTACTGAAGCTTTCTTT
CDR3 protein: CASSQAGAITEAFF
D gene: .
V gene: TRBV4-2
clone size: many
J gene: TRBJ1-1

CDR3 DNA: TGTGCCAGCAGCTTAAAGTTCGGGGATACGCAGTATTTT
CDR3 protein: CASSLKFGDTQYF
D gene: .
V gene: TRBV7-3
clone size: few
J gene: TRBJ2-3

CDR3 DNA: TGTGCCAGCAGCTTAAGTGGGGTCCACGAGCAGTACTTC
CDR3 protein: CASSLSGVHEQYF
D gene: .
V gene: TRBV7-3
clone size: .
J gene: TRBJ2-7

CDR3 DNA: TGTGCCAGCAGCCGAGGACCCGAAAACTATGGCTACACCTTC
CDR3 protein: CASSRGPENYGYTF
D gene: .
V gene: TRBV11-3
clone size: many
J gene: TRBJ1-2

CDR3 DNA: TGTGCCAGCAGTGGAGACACCTCAGGCAATAATTCACCCCTCCACTTT
CDR3 protein: CASSGDTSGNNSPLHF
D gene: .
V gene: TRBV2
clone size: .
J gene: TRBJ1-6

CDR3 DNA: TGTGCCACCGGGACTAGCGGGGAGACCTACAATGAGCAGTTCTTC
CDR3 protein: CATGTSGETYNEQFF
D gene: TRBD2
V gene: TRBV10-3
clone size: few
J gene: TRBJ2-1

CDR3 DNA: TGTGCCAGCAGACACCGGGACAGGGGTAACGGGGAGCTGTTTTTT
CDR3 protein: CASRHRDRGNGELFF
D gene: TRBD1
V gene: TRBV7-3
clone size: .
J gene: TRBJ2-2

CDR3 DNA: TGCGCCAGCAGCTCAAATCCGCCTAGCCAGGGATCGAACGGGGAGCTGTTTTTT
CDR3 protein: CASSSNPPSQGSNGELFF
D gene: .
V gene: TRBV5-1
clone size: few
J gene: TRBJ2-2

CDR3 DNA: TGTGCCTGGCTGGCTGGGACAGGGAACACCATATATTTT
CDR3 protein: CAWLAGTGNTIYF
D gene: TRBD1
V gene: TRBV30
clone size: .
J gene: TRBJ1-3

CDR3 DNA: TGTGCCAGCAGCCCCCTGACTAGCGGGAGCTACAATGAGCAGTTCTTC
CDR3 protein: CASSPLTSGSYNEQFF
D gene: TRBD2
V gene: TRBV7-3
clone size: few
J gene: TRBJ2-1

CDR3 DNA: TGCAGTGCTAGAGACCCAGGGGTCAATACGCAGTATTTT
CDR3 protein: CSARDPGVNTQYF
D gene: .
V gene: TRBV20-1
clone size: many
J gene: TRBJ2-3

CDR3 DNA: TGTGCCAGCAGCTTAGAGTCCGGGATCTCCGGCTACACCTTC
CDR3 protein: CASSLESGISGYTF
D gene: .
V gene: TRBV7-8
clone size: .
J gene: TRBJ1-2

CDR3 DNA: TGTGCCATCAGCAGACTAGCGGACGGTCCGGAGACCCAGTACTTC
CDR3 protein: CAISRLADGPETQYF
D gene: TRBD2
V gene: TRBV10-3
clone size: .
J gene: TRBJ2-5

CDR3 DNA: TGCGCCAGCAGCCAAGAACCGGGTGCTGGGGCCAACGTCCTGACTTTC
CDR3 protein: CASSQEPGAGANVLTF
D gene: .
V gene: TRBV4-3
clone size: .
J gene: TRBJ2-6